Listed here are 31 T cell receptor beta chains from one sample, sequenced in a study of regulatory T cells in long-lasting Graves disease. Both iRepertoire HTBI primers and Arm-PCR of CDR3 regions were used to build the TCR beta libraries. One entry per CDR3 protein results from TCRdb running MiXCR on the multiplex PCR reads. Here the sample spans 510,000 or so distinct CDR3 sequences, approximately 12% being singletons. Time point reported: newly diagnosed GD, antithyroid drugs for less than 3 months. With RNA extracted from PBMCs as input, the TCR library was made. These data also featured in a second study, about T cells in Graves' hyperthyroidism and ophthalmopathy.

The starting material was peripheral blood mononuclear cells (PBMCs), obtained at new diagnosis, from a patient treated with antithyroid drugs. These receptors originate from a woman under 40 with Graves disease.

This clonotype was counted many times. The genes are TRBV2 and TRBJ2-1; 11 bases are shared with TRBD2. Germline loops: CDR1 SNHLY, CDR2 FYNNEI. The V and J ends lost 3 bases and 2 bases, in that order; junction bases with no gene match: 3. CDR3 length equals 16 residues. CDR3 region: CASSETLAGAYNEQFF. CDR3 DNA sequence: TGTGCCAGCAGTGAGACACTAGCGGGAGCCTACAATGAGCAGTTCTTC.

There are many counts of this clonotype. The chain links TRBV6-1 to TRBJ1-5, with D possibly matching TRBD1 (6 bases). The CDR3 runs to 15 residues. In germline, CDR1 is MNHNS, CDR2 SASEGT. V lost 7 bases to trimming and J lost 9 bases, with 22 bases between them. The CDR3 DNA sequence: TGTGCCAGCACCAACCGGGCCGGGGGCGGAGGGCCCCAGCATTTT. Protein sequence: CASTNRAGGGGPQHF.

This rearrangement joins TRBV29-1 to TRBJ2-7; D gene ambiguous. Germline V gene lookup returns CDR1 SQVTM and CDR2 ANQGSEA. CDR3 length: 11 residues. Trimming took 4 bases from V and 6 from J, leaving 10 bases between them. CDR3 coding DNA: TGCAGCGTTGGATCGTCAGGCGAGCAGTACTTC. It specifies CSVGSSGEQYF.

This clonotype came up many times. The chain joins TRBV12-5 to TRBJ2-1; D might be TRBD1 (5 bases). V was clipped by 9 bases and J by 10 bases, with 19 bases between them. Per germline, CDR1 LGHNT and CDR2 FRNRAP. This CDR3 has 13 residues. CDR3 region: CASGSGHLKEQFF. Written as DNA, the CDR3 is TGTGCTAGCGGCTCAGGACATCTCAAGGAGCAGTTCTTC.

As DNA, the CDR3 is TGTGCCAGCAGTCACACCGGGACAGCGTTCAACACCGGGGAGCTGTTTTTT. Its translation is CASSHTGTAFNTGELFF. The chain uses TRBV6-5 and TRBJ2-2, with TRBD1 identical over 7 bases. V was pared by 5 bases and J by 2 bases, with 11 bases of the junction left unmatched. The V gene's germline CDR1 is MNHEY and CDR2 SVGAGI. CDR3 size: 17 residues.

Written as DNA, the CDR3 is TGTGCCAGCAGACGGACCGCAGCTAACTATGGCTACACCTTC. Translated: CASRRTAANYGYTF. The gene calls are TRBV28 and TRBJ1-2; D unclear. The CDR3 has 14 amino acids. V lost 6 bases and J lost 0, with 11 bases in between. The V gene's germline CDR1 is MDHEN and CDR2 SYDVKM.

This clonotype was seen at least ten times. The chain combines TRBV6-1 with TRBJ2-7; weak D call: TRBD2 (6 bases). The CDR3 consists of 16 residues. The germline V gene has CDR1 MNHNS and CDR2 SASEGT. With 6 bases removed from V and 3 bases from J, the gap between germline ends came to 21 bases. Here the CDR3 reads CASSSTPGLEDYEQYF. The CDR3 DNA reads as TGTGCCAGCAGCTCGACCCCGGGACTTGAGGACTACGAGCAGTACTTC.

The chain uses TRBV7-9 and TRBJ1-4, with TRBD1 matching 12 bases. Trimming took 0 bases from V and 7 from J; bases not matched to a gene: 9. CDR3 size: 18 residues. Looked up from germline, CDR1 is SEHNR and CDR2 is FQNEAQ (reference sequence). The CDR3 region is CASSLAGTGGKGSEKLFF. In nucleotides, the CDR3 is TGTGCCAGCAGCTTAGCCGGGACAGGGGGCAAGGGGAGTGAAAAACTGTTTTTT.

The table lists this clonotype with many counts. CDR3: CASSSPRAEAFF. The DNA of the CDR3 is TGTGCCAGCAGCTCCCCTCGGGCTGAAGCTTTCTTT. The chain has TRBV7-2 and TRBJ1-1, with D uncertain. The CDR3 is made up of 12 amino acids. The V and J ends lost 4 bases and 6 bases respectively, with 9 bases between them. Germline V gene data show CDR1 as SGHTA and CDR2 as FQGNSA.

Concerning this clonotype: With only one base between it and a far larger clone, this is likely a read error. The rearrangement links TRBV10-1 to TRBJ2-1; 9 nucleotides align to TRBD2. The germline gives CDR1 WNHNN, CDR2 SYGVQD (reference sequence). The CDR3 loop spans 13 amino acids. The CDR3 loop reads CATKTSGYNEQFF. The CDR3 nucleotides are TGTGCCACCAAGACTAGCGGATACAATGAGCAGTTCTTC.

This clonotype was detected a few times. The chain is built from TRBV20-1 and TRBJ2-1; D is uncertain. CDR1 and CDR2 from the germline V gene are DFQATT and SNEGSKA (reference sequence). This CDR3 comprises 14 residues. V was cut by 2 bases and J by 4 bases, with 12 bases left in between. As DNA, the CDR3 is TGCAGTGCTAGATCCCCGGTACGTTACAATGAGCAGTTCTTC. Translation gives CSARSPVRYNEQFF.

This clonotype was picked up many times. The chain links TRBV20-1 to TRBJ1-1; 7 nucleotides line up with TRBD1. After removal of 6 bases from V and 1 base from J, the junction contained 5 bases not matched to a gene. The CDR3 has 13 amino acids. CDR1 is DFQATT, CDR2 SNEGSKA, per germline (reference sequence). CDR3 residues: CSADRVANTEAFF. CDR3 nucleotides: TGCAGTGCAGACAGGGTGGCGAACACTGAAGCTTTCTTT.

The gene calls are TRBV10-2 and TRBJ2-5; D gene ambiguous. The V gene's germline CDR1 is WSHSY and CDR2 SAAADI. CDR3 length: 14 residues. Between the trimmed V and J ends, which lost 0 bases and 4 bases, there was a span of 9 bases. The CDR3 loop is CASSESGILETQYF. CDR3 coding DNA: TGCGCCAGCAGTGAGTCGGGAATACTAGAGACCCAGTACTTC.

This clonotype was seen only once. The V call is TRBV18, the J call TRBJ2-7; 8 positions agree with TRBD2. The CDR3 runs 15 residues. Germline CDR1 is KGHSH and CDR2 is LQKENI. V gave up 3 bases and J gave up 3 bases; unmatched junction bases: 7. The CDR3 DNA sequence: TGTGCCAGCTCACCCCAACTAGCGGACCTCTACGAGCAGTACTTC. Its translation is CASSPQLADLYEQYF.

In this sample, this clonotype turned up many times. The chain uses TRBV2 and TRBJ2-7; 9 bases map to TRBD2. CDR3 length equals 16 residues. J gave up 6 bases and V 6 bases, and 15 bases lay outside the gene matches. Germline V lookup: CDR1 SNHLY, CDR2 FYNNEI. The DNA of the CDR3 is TGTGCCAGCAGCTTACAGATAGCGGGAGCTCTTTCCGAGCAGTACTTC. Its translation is CASSLQIAGALSEQYF. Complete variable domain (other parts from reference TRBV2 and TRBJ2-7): EPEVTQTPSHQVTQMGQEVILRCVPISNHLYFYWYRQILGQKVEFLVSFYNNEISEKSEIFDDQFSVERPDGSNFTLKIRSTKLEDSAMYFCASSLQIAGALSEQYFGPGTRLTVT.

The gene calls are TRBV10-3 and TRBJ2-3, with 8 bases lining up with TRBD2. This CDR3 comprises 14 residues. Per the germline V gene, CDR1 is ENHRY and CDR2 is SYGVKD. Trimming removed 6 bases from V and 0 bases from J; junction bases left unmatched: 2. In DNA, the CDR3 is TGTGCCATCAGAGCGGGAGCAAGCACAGATACGCAGTATTTT. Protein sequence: CAIRAGASTDTQYF.

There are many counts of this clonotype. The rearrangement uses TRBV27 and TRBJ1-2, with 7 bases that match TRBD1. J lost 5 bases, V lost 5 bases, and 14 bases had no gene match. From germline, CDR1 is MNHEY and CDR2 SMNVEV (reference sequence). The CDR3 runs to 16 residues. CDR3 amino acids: CASSLTPPGTAYGYTF. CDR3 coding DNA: TGTGCCAGCAGTCTAACCCCTCCCGGGACAGCGTATGGCTACACCTTC.

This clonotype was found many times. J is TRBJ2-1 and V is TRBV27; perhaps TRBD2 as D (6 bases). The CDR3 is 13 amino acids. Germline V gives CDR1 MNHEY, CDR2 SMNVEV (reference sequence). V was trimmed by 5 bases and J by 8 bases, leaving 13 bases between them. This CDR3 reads CASSASTRDEQFF. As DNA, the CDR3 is TGTGCCAGCAGTGCCTCGACTAGAGATGAGCAGTTCTTC.

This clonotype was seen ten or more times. This chain's CDR3 is CASSDPGRTNEKLFF. CDR3 nucleotides: TGTGCCAGCAGTGACCCGGGACGGACTAATGAAAAACTGTTTTTT. The gene calls are TRBV6-1 and TRBJ1-4; perhaps TRBD1 as D (5 bases). V was shortened by 3 bases and J by 2 bases, with 10 bases between the two germline ends. Germline CDR1 is MNHNS and CDR2 is SASEGT. The CDR3 is made up of 15 amino acids.

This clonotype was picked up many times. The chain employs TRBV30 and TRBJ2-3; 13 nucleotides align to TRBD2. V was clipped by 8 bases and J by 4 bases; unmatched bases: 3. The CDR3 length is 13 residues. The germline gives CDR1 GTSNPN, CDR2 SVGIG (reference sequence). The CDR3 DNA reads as TGTGCCAGGGGACTAGCGGGACCAGATACGCAGTATTTT. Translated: CARGLAGPDTQYF.

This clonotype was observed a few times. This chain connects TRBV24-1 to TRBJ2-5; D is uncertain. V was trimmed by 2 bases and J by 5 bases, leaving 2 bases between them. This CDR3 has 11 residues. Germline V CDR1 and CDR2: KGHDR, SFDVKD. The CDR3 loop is CATSDWETQYF. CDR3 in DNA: TGTGCCACCAGTGATTGGGAGACCCAGTACTTC.

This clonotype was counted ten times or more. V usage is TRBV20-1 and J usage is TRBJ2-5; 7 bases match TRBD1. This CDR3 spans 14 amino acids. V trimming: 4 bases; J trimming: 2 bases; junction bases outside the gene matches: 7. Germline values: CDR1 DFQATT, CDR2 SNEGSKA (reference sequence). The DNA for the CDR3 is TGCAGTGCTACCGGGACAGCAAATCAAGAGACCCAGTACTTC. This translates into CSATGTANQETQYF.

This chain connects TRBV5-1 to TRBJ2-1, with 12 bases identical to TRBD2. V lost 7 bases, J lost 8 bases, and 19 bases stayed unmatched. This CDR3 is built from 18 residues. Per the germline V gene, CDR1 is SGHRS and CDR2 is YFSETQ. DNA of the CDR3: TGCGCCAGCCGCCAACTAGCGGGAGGTCCTTTTAGAGTATATGAGCAGTTCTTC. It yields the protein CASRQLAGGPFRVYEQFF. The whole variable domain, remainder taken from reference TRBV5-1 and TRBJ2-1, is KAGVTQTPRYLIKTRGQQVTLSCSPISGHRSVSWYQQTPGQGLQFLFEYFSETQRNKGNFPGRFSGRQFSNSRSEMNVSTLELGDSALYLCASRQLAGGPFRVYEQFFGPGTRLTVL.

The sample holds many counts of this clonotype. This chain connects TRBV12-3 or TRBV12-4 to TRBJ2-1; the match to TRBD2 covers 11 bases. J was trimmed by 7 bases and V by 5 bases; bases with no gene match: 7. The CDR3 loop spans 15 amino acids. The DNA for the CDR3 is TGTGCCAGCAGTCCCACTAGCGGGAGTGGAAATGAGCAGTTCTTC. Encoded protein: CASSPTSGSGNEQFF.

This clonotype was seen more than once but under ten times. In nucleotides, the CDR3 is TGTGCCAGTGAGGCGGAGACTAGCGGGAGCTACGAGCAGTACTTC. Protein: CASEAETSGSYEQYF. This chain connects TRBV2 to TRBJ2-7, with 12 bases matching TRBD2. CDR1 and CDR2 from the germline V gene are SNHLY and FYNNEI. The trim removed 9 bases at V and 3 bases at J, leaving 9 bases unmatched. The length of the CDR3 is 15 residues. Full variable domain (remainder filled in from reference TRBV2 and TRBJ2-7): EPEVTQTPSHQVTQMGQEVILRCVPISNHLYFYWYRQILGQKVEFLVSFYNNEISEKSEIFDDQFSVERPDGSNFTLKIRSTKLEDSAMYFCASEAETSGSYEQYFGPGTRLTVT.

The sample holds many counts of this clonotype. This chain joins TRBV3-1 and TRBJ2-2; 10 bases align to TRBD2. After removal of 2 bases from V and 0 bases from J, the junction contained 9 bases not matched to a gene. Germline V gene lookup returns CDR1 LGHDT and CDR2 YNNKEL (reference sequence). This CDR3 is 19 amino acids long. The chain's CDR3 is CASSQQLAGVLTNTGELFF. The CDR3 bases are TGTGCCAGCAGCCAACAGCTAGCGGGAGTTCTCACGAACACCGGGGAGCTGTTTTTT.

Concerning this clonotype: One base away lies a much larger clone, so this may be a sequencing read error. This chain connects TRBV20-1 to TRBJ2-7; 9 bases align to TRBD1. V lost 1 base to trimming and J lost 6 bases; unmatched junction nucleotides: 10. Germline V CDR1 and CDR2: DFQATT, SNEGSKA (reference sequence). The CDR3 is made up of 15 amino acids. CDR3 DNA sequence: TGCAGTGCTAGAGGTCCCTGGACAGGGGCGGTCGAGCAGTACTTC. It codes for CSARGPWTGAVEQYF.

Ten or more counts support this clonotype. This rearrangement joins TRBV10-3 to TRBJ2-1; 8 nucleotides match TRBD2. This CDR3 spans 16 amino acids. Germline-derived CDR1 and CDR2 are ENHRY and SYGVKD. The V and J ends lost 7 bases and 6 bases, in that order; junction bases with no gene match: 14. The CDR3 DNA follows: TGTGCCATCAAGGCCCGTGAAAGCGGGAGCCCCAATGAGCAGTTCTTC. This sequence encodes CAIKARESGSPNEQFF.

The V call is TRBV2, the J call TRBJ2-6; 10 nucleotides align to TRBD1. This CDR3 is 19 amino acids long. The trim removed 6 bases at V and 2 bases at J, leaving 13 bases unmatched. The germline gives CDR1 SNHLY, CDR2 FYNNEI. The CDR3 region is CASRAGTGEIATGANVLTF. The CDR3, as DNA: TGTGCCAGCAGGGCCGGGACAGGGGAGATAGCAACTGGGGCCAACGTCCTGACTTTC.

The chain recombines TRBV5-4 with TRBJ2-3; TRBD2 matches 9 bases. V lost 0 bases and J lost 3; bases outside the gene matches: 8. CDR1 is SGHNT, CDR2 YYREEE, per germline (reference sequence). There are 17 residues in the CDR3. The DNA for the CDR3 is TGTGCCAGCAGCTTGGCCTTGCGGGAGGGAAGGACAGATACGCAGTATTTT. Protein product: CASSLALREGRTDTQYF.

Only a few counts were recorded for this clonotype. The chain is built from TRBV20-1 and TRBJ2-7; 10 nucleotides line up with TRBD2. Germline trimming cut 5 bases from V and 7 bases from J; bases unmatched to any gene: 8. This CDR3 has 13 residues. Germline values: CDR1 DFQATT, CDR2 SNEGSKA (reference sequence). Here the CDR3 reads CSAQGLAAREQYF. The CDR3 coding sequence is TGCAGTGCTCAAGGACTAGCGGCCCGGGAGCAGTACTTC.